Sequencing of this TCR beta chain was carried out in a study of long-term antiretroviral therapy in people with HIV. Germline lookup yields CDR1 LNHDA and CDR2 SQIVND (reference sequence). V was pared by 1 base and J by 4 bases, with 3 bases of the junction left unmatched. The CDR3 contains 15 residues. Roughly 0.85-11 million cryopreserved PBMC were held in samples before DNA extraction. With survey level as its setting, the immunoSEQ assay was v3.0. Sequencing was directed toward 40,000-50,000 T-cell genomes in each sample. Here immunoSEQ multiplex PCR was the method, and the copy in TCRdb shows in-frame clones only, minus some. The sample lists several thousand clones; 60% to 85% were seen once.

The sample in question was unsorted PBMCs, obtained 0.6 years before starting antiretroviral therapy. The TCR comes from a man in his forties with HIV. V is TRBV19 and J is TRBJ2-1; 8 bases map to TRBD1. DNA of the CDR3: TGTGCCAGTAGTATAGTGGGGACAGGTTACAATGAGCAGTTCTTC. Translating it yields CASSIVGTGYNEQFF.